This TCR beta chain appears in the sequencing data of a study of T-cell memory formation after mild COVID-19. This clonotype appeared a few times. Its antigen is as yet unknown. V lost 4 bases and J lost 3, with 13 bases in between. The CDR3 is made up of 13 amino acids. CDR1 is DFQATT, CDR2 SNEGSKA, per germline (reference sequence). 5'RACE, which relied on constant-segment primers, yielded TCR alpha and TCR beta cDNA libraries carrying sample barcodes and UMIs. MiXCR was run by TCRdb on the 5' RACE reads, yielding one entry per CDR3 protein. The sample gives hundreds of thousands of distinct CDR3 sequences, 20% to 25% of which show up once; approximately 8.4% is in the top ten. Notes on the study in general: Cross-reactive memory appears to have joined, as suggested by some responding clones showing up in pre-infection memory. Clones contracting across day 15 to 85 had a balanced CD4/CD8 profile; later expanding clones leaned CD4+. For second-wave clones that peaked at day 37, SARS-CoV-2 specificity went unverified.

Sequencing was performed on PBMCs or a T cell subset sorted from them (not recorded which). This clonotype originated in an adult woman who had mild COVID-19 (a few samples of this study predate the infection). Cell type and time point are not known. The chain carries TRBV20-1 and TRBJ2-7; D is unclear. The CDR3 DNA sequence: TGCAGTGCTACTGGTACAGCCGGCTACGAGCAGTACTTC. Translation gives CSATGTAGYEQYF.